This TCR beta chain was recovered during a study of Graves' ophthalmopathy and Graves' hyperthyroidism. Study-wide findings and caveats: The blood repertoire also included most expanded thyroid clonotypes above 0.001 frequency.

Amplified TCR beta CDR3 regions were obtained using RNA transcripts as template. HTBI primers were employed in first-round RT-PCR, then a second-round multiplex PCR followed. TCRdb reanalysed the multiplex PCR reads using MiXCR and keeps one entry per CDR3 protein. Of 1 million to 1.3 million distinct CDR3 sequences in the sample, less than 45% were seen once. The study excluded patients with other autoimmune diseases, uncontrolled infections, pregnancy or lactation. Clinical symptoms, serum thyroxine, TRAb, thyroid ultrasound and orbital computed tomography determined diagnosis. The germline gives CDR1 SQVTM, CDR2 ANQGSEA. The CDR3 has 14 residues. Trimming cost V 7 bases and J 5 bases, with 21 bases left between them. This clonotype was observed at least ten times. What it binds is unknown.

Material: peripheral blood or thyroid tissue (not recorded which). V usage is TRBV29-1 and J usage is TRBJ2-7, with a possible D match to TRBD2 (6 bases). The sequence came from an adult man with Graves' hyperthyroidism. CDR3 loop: CSGGGAGMPHEQYF. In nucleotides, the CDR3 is TGCAGCGGCGGCGGGGCAGGGATGCCCCACGAGCAGTACTTC.